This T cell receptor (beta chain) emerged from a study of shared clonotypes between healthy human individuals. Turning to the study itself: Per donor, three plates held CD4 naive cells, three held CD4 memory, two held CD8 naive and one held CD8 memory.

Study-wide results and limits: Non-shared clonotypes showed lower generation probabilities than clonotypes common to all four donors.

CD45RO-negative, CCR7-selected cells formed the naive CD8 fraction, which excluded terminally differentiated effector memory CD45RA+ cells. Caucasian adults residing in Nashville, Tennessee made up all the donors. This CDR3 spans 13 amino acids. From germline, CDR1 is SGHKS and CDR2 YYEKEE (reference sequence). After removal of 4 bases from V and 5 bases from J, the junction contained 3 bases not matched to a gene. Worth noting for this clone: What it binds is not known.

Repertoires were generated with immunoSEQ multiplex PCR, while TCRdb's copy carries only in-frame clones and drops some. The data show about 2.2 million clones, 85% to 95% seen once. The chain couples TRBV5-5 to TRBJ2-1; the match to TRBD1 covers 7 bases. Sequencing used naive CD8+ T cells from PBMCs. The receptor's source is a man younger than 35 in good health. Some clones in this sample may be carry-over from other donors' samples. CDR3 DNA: TGTGCCAGCAGCCCGGGACAGCACAATGAGCAGTTCTTC. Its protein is CASSPGQHNEQFF.